This T cell receptor beta chain was captured by sequencing in a study of cytomegalovirus exposure and HLA in healthy donors (dated by TCRdb to the late 2010s). Regarding the research as a whole: An earlier analysis of around 600 of the donors reported 276 Gb of sequence data and some 120 million unique TCR beta sequences from 190 million or so T cells. To study patterns of TCR occurrence, a later analysis re-analyzed previously published TCR beta repertoires from 600 to 750 donors and added high-resolution HLA genotyping. Typing coverage differed by locus: A, B, C, DRB1 and DQB1 were typed in roughly 620-630 donors, DQA1 in 522, DPA1 in 600 to 610, and DPB1 in 450 to 490. In a later genetic analysis, genome-wide SNP genotypes for about 65% of the 666 donors were used, and that subset was treated as a discovery cohort. An earlier analysis of a few hundred of the donors applied high-throughput TCR beta sequencing to assess whether each TCR beta V gene segment acted as functional or pseudogenic. Alongside the repertoire data, information on donor age, sex, ethnicity and CMV serostatus was compiled. The aim of the study was to test whether cataloging public T cell receptors could identify signatures of past pathogen exposure. Rather than using new phenotypic data, the later analysis identified candidate immune exposures from TCR beta sequences and from how often those sequences occurred across donors. Roughly 5 DR-DQ haplotypes were handled as single units for association and clustering because linkage in the cohort was strong. The study combined high-throughput TCR immunosequencing, statistical association of individual TCRs with disease status, and machine learning to predict cytomegalovirus infection status. Roughly 310 gigabases of sequencing data and 80 million or so unique TCR sequences were included in an early release covering around 650 HLA-typed donors. The study profiled the T cell repertoires of 550 to 700 subjects by immunosequencing and related them to cytomegalovirus serostatus. Across some 400 genotyped donors of the cohort, an average of about 240,000 unique TCR beta nucleotide sequences per donor were sequenced, and roughly 18% of those sequences were non-productive. Class I and class II HLA loci were covered by the typing at four-digit resolution. In addition to the first cohort of roughly 670 subjects, a separate validation cohort of approximately 110 different subjects was used. Every repertoire in the discovery cohort had been generated on one and the same sequencing platform. Among the roughly 370 genotyped donors, roughly 80% belonged to the genetic ancestry cluster associated with self-reported Caucasian donors.

Measured from the cysteine to the phenylalanine, the CDR3 is 14 residues long. This entry keeps only the CDR3 DNA: 42 bases, framed from base 1. CDR1 and CDR2, looked up from the germline V gene, are LGHNT and FRNRAP. V loses 2 bases of germline sequence and J loses 2 bases, and the interval between the two ends is 9 bases. The paper's findings and limits, for the study overall: In a later analysis, most CMV-associated TCR beta chains were found to appear HLA-restricted, with HLA associations seemingly driven largely by CMV exposure. A cluster of highly shared sequence variants was judged likely to represent a technical artifact of the sequencing pipeline. Assigning TCR associations to individual alleles was difficult when HLA alleles, especially DR and DQ, strongly co-occurred. In a later analysis, HLA-associated TCR beta chains showed more clonal expansion and lower generation probabilities than non-associated chains that were equally common. A later genetic analysis associated a missense DCLRE1C variant with V-gene and J-gene trimming of TCR beta chains, and an independent cohort replicated the association. The authors suggested that the approach could potentially be generalized to other disease states and immunological phenotypes. Because some donors lacked HLA typing at each locus, the association tests relied only on the typed subset. An earlier analysis of 587 of the donors showed that most TCR beta V segments appeared in productive rearrangements either about 90% or about 30% of the time, which broadly matched IMGT annotations. A few of the identified cytomegalovirus-associated TCR beta chains were confirmed in vitro to be specific for cytomegalovirus antigens. A further reported finding was that TCR beta sequences accurately predicted the HLA-A and HLA-B alleles for most subjects in the first cohort. In a later analysis, the rate of TCR association differed among HLA loci, with DRB1 alleles having the most associated TCRs and HLA-C alleles having the fewest. CMV serostatus was the only immune exposure information available for the cohort. While some public TCRs were present in many individuals, most TCR sequences turned up only very rarely across donors. In a later genetic analysis, fewer N-insertions in productive TCRs were reported among donors in an Asian-associated ancestry cluster than the approximately 670-donor mean. Specific HLA alleles were associated with some 15,000 TCR beta sequences at a false discovery rate of 0.05 in a later analysis. Some IMGT-functional V segments, including TRBV6-2 and TRBV6-3, could not be distinguished by the 87-base-pair reads and were therefore excluded. Only TCR beta chains were sequenced in this cohort, and the absence of alpha or paired-chain data limited detectable features. Several of the top co-occurrence clusters appeared to be linked to parvovirus B19, influenza, CMV and Epstein-Barr virus, according to a later analysis. Linkage disequilibrium might explain the correlated functional status among segregating V segments, but an unknown experimental factor could not be ruled out. Sequencing depth was assumed to be roughly uniform across donors in the presence/absence analyses, though that assumption may not hold. The study listed around 160 TCR beta chains as associated with cytomegalovirus. Cytomegalovirus status was reported to be diagnosed by the classifier with high specificity and sensitivity in both the original and validation cohorts. The earlier analysis of about 600 of the donors excluded roughly 16 rarely observed V segments, including chromosome 9 orphons, because counts were too low.

The cohort was made up of about 610 healthy bone marrow donors. All cohort members were sampled while nominally healthy, although unrecorded immune exposures were likely present. The donor tested CMV seropositive, placing the donor among the 289 seropositive members of the cohort. Each donor provided a peripheral blood sample, and peripheral blood mononuclear cells were used for TCR beta sequencing. Genomic DNA extraction from the blood cell samples was performed with the Qiagen DNeasy Blood Extraction Kit. With respect to this clone: No antigen is known for it.

The library was made by the immunoSEQ multiplex PCR assay. For the multiplex PCR, a mixture combining 60 forward primers for TCR Vbeta segments and 13 reverse primers for TCR Jbeta segments was used. Amplification of the CDR3 region of rearranged TCR beta genes was performed with a multiplex PCR assay on genomic DNA. The Illumina HiSeq System was used to sequence the amplified TCR beta libraries as 87-base-pair reads. On the study's bioinformatics: A later analysis counted about 80 million unique TCR beta chains across the 500 to 850 repertoires, and around 9.9 million of these chains were shared by at least two donors. Raw reads were error-corrected and collapsed into unique sequences by a nearest-neighbor algorithm in which closely related sequences were merged to remove PCR and sequencing errors. To assign V, D and J gene segments, CDR3 sequences were aligned to IMGT reference sequences. For a sequence to be retained, a match of at least six nucleotides was required to both a V gene segment and a J gene segment. Rearrangements were classified as productive when the CDR3 lacked stop codons and remained in frame with V and J, and all other rearrangements were classified as non-productive. Following IMGT convention, CDR3 was defined as the stretch from the second conserved V-encoded cysteine to the conserved J-encoded phenylalanine. The earlier analysis of about 640 of the donors excluded any sequence lacking an unambiguous match to a single V gene segment. In an earlier analysis of 587 of the donors, V segments were called functional above 56.7% productive rearrangements and were called segregating when the between-donor standard deviation exceeded 5%. A statistical classification framework was built for diagnosing cytomegalovirus status from the catalog of TCR beta chain sequences. In a later analysis, V and J genes were assigned by comparing TCR nucleotide sequences against IMGT/GENE-DB human TR gene sequences. The TCRdist pipeline was used in a later analysis to assign CDR3 sequences and most-parsimonious VDJ recombination scenarios. In a later analysis, each TCR beta chain was defined by its CDR3 amino acid sequence together with its V-gene family, and reads without a unique V-gene family were excluded. To address suspected cross-contamination and a sequencing artifact, a later analysis removed roughly 640 highly shared, low-generation-probability nucleotide sequences. In a later analysis, a clonal expansion index was calculated for each public chain from normalized within-repertoire ranks of inferred template counts. In a later analysis, generation probabilities were computed with a VDJ recombination model fitted to out-of-frame rearrangements, and the resulting probabilities were checked against IGoR. Hypergeometric tests were used in a later analysis to score TCR-TCR, TCR-HLA and TCR-CMV co-occurrence, with a repertoire-size bias correction applied to the TCR pairs. In a later analysis, false discovery rates were estimated by permuting HLA or CMV assignments 20 times. In a later analysis, co-occurring TCRs were grouped using DBSCAN, and TCRdist sequence similarity was added for clustering within HLA-allele-positive subsets. Repertoires with fewer than 30,000 or more than 120,000 public chains, plus five repertoires with anomalous nucleotide sharing, were excluded from co-occurrence clustering. TCRdb re-hosts the immuneACCESS table, in-frame sequences only. Its copies lack some clones; in the studies checked, an unresolved V gene accounts for under half of them, and the cause for the rest is not known. That table is the source of V, J and clone size, and D and trimming were worked out from the DNA. The data table for this sample lists 80,000 to 95,000 clones. Just over 15% of the sample comes from the top ten.

The V and J segments used are TRBV12-5 and TRBJ1-2, with no D gene named confidently. This receptor was taken from a man aged 45-65 years in good health and CMV-seropositive. The sample was PBMCs. In nucleotides, the sequence is TGTGCTAGTGGTTTGCGGACGGGGAACTATGGCTACACCTTC. This translates into CASGLRTGNYGYTF.